The 21 T cell receptor beta chains below were found in one sample sequenced in a study of blood T cell repertoires in COVID-19. Here immunoSEQ multiplex PCR was the method, and the copy in TCRdb shows in-frame clones only, minus some. The sample contains tens of thousands of clones, about 82% of which appear only once. The specimen sequenced was peripheral blood. Receptors were obtained from a human donor in a cohort sampled during active COVID-19.

This sequence joins TRBV19 and TRBJ1-1, with D tentatively TRBD1 (6 bases). The CDR3 runs 13 residues. V shed 5 bases and J shed 7 bases, with 14 bases lying between them. Germline CDR1 and CDR2: LNHDA and SQIVND (reference sequence). The CDR3 loop is CASSLGQTNEAFF. DNA of the CDR3: TGTGCCAGTAGTCTCGGACAGACCAATGAAGCTTTCTTT. Based on the CDR3 plus reference TRBV19 and TRBJ1-1, the full variable domain is DGGITQSPKYLFRKEGQNVTLSCEQNLNHDAMYWYRQDPGQGLRLIYYSQIVNDFQKGDIAEGYSVSREKKESFPLTVTSAQKNPTAFYLCASSLGQTNEAFFGQGTRLTVV.

The rearrangement links TRBV20-1 to TRBJ1-2, with D unclear. This CDR3 contains 11 residues. Trimming shortened V by 3 bases and J by 7 bases, and 9 bases separated the two germline ends. The germline gives CDR1 DFQATT, CDR2 SNEGSKA (reference sequence). In DNA, the CDR3 is TGCAGTGCTAGCGTACAGCTTGGCTACACCTTC. Its protein is CSASVQLGYTF.

The CDR3, as DNA: TGTGCCACCAGCTCGAGCCCCAGGGACAATGAGCAGTTCTTC. Amino acids: CATSSSPRDNEQFF. This chain uses TRBV15 with TRBJ2-1; tentatively, D is TRBD1 (5 bases). The germline gives CDR1 LNHNV, CDR2 YYDKDF (reference sequence). V was cut by 5 bases and J by 5 bases, with 13 bases left in between. This CDR3 has 14 residues.

V and J are TRBV24-1 and TRBJ2-1; D perhaps matches TRBD1 (6 bases). The germline V gene has CDR1 KGHDR and CDR2 SFDVKD. The V gene lost 1 base and the J gene lost 8 bases, with 11 bases spanning the gap. The CDR3 runs to 14 residues. The CDR3 DNA sequence: TGTGCCACCAGTGATTTACAGGGATTCGATGAGCAGTTCTTC. Translation: CATSDLQGFDEQFF.

V gene TRBV9 combines with J gene TRBJ1-2; TRBD1 aligns across 7 bases. J lost 6 bases, V lost 0 bases, and 5 bases had no gene match. CDR1 is SGDLS, CDR2 YYNGEE, per germline. The CDR3 totals 14 residues. CDR3 in DNA: TGTGCCAGCAGCGTAGAGGGGGCGTCGAATGGCTACACCTTC. Its protein product is CASSVEGASNGYTF.

This clone occurred a few times. The chain joins TRBV28 to TRBJ1-5, with TRBD1 matching 10 bases. From germline, CDR1 is MDHEN and CDR2 SYDVKM. The CDR3 covers 16 residues. V lost 5 bases to trimming and J lost 3 bases; unmatched junction nucleotides: 7. CDR3 in DNA: TGTGCCAGCAGTACCGACAGGGGGCTATCCAATCAGCCCCAGCATTTT. It yields the protein CASSTDRGLSNQPQHF.

The gene calls are TRBV5-5 and TRBJ2-3, with unresolved D. The V end lost 0 bases, the J end lost 1 base, and 12 bases lay between the germline ends. The CDR3 is made up of 16 amino acids. CDR1 SGHKS and CDR2 YYEKEE come from the germline V gene (reference sequence). Written as DNA, the CDR3 is TGTGCCAGCAGCTTGGCGGTGGGCCGTGGCACAGATACGCAGTATTTT. The encoded protein is CASSLAVGRGTDTQYF.

V gene TRBV6-2 or TRBV6-3 combines with J gene TRBJ1-6, with 9 nucleotides matching TRBD1. Per germline, CDR1 MNHEY and CDR2 SVGEGT. The ends lost 6 bases at V and 10 bases at J; junction bases unmatched: 4. The CDR3 is 13 amino acids. The chain's CDR3 is CASSRDRESPLHF. CDR3 coding DNA: TGTGCCAGCAGCCGGGACAGGGAGTCACCCCTCCACTTT.

The chain is built from TRBV6-6 and TRBJ2-6; D remains ambiguous. Looked up from germline, CDR1 is MNHNY and CDR2 is SVGAGI (reference sequence). The V gene lost 2 bases and the J gene lost 2 bases, with 7 bases spanning the gap. There are 15 residues in the CDR3. In DNA, the CDR3 is TGTGCCAGCAGTTACGGAGTTACTGGGGCCAACGTCCTGACTTTC. It encodes CASSYGVTGANVLTF.

This clone is a singleton in its sample. The genes are TRBV19 and TRBJ1-5; no definite D call. The ends were cut back, 6 bases at V and 6 bases at J, with 12 bases in the middle. The CDR3 is 13 residues long. Germline CDR1 reads LNHDA; CDR2 reads SQIVND (reference sequence). CDR3 nucleotide sequence: TGTGCCAGTAGAATAAGATCGGGTCAGCCCCAGCATTTT. It codes for CASRIRSGQPQHF.

The chain combines TRBV4-3 with TRBJ2-7, with TRBD2 matching 13 bases. Trimming took 3 bases from V and 4 from J; bases not matched to a gene: 3. Germline lookup yields CDR1 LGHNA and CDR2 YSLEER. This CDR3 spans 15 amino acids. The CDR3: CASSHGTSGTYEQYF. CDR3 in DNA: TGCGCCAGCAGCCACGGGACTAGCGGGACTTACGAGCAGTACTTC.

This chain's CDR3 is CASSQSQGNNEKLFF. CDR3 in DNA: TGCGCCAGCAGCCAGTCCCAGGGAAATAATGAAAAACTGTTTTTT. This chain joins TRBV4-1 and TRBJ1-4; D is perhaps TRBD1 (5 bases). The V and J ends lost 3 bases and 4 bases respectively, with 12 bases between them. CDR3 length: 15 amino acids. The V gene's germline CDR1 is MGHRA and CDR2 YSYEKL.

Details on this clone: The same CDR3 arises from other DNA sequences in this sample as well. CDR3: CASSLELNDNEQFF. DNA of the CDR3: TGTGCCAGCAGCTTAGAACTTAACGACAATGAGCAGTTCTTC. The chain carries TRBV11-2 and TRBJ2-1; D ambiguous. This CDR3 has 14 amino acids. V was shortened by 0 bases and J by 5 bases, with 8 bases between the two germline ends. Germline assignment: CDR1 SGHAT and CDR2 FQNNGV. The full variable domain, its missing parts supplied by reference TRBV11-2 and TRBJ2-1, is EAGVAQSPRYKIIEKRQSVAFWCNPISGHATLYWYQQILGQGPKLLIQFQNNGVVDDSQLPKDRFSAERLKGVDSTLKIQPAKLEDSAVYLCASSLELNDNEQFFGPGTRLTVL.

CDR3 coding DNA: TGTGCCAGCAGTTTAGGGCAGACTGGGGCCAACGTCCTGACTTTC. This sequence encodes CASSLGQTGANVLTF. The chain uses TRBV28 and TRBJ2-6; D is uncertain. This CDR3 is 15 amino acids long. Trimming shortened V by 2 bases and J by 2 bases, and 7 bases separated the two germline ends. The germline V gene encodes CDR1 MDHEN and CDR2 SYDVKM.

This clone occurred once. The chain is built from TRBV7-2 and TRBJ2-5; possibly TRBD2 for D (6 bases). CDR3 size: 14 residues. Trimming took off 6 bases at V and 0 bases at J, with 11 bases between the two ends. CDR1 SGHTA and CDR2 FQGNSA come from the germline V gene. The CDR3 coding sequence is TGTGCCAGCAGTAGTAGCGGCTACCAAGAGACCCAGTACTTC. It is translated as CASSSSGYQETQYF.

This clone was detected only a few times. V usage is TRBV27 and J usage is TRBJ1-5; D is possibly TRBD1 (5 bases). The germline CDR1 and CDR2 sequences are MNHEY and SMNVEV (reference sequence). V was shortened by 3 bases and J by 4 bases, with 10 bases between the two germline ends. The CDR3 contains 14 residues. DNA of the CDR3: TGTGCCAGCAGTTTCGGGGGGTGGAATCAGCCCCAGCATTTT. This codes for CASSFGGWNQPQHF.

The rearrangement joins TRBV7-2 to TRBJ2-2; D not resolved. CDR1 is SGHTA and CDR2 is FQGNSA in the germline V gene. The CDR3 covers 13 residues. Trimming stripped 2 bases from V and 2 bases from J, with 3 bases between. The CDR3: CASSLSNTGELFF. CDR3 coding DNA: TGTGCCAGCAGCTTATCTAACACCGGGGAGCTGTTTTTT.

The chain links TRBV7-2 to TRBJ1-1, with D tentatively TRBD1 (6 bases). The CDR3 contains 14 residues. The ends were cut back, 1 base at V and 5 bases at J, with 11 bases in the middle. Germline lookup yields CDR1 SGHTA and CDR2 FQGNSA. The CDR3 sequence: CASSLVYRDTEAFF. The CDR3 nucleotides read TGTGCCAGCAGCTTAGTTTACAGGGATACTGAAGCTTTCTTT.

The CDR3 DNA reads TGTGCCAGCAGCTTTGGGACAGGGAACATGAACACTGAAGCTTTCTTT. It is translated as CASSFGTGNMNTEAFF. V is TRBV7-2 and J is TRBJ1-1, with 9 positions matching TRBD1. The germline V gene has CDR1 SGHTA and CDR2 FQGNSA. J gave up 0 bases and V 3 bases, and 5 bases lay outside the gene matches. The CDR3 has 16 amino acids.

This clone occurred many times. V gene TRBV7-8 combines with J gene TRBJ1-5; D gene uncertain. V was trimmed by 3 bases and J by 5 bases, leaving 8 bases between them. Germline V gene lookup returns CDR1 SGHVS and CDR2 FQNEAQ. There are 13 residues in the CDR3. CDR3 nucleotides: TGTGCCAGCAGCTTTGAGGTTTATCAGCCCCAGCATTTT. This gives the protein CASSFEVYQPQHF. Supplemented by reference TRBV7-8 and TRBJ1-5, the full variable domain reads GAGVSQSPRYKVAKRGQDVALRCDPISGHVSLFWYQQALGQGPEFLTYFQNEAQLDKSGLPSDRFFAERPEGSVSTLKIQRTQQEDSAVYLCASSFEVYQPQHFGDGTRLSIL.

This chain joins TRBV25-1 and TRBJ2-2; D not resolved. This CDR3 has 17 amino acids. Germline CDR1 and CDR2: MGHDK and SYGVNS. The V and J ends lost 4 bases and 3 bases respectively, with 18 bases between them. The CDR3 protein is CASSAWATVKDTGELFF. The CDR3 DNA reads TGTGCCAGCAGTGCTTGGGCTACCGTAAAGGACACCGGGGAGCTGTTTTTT.